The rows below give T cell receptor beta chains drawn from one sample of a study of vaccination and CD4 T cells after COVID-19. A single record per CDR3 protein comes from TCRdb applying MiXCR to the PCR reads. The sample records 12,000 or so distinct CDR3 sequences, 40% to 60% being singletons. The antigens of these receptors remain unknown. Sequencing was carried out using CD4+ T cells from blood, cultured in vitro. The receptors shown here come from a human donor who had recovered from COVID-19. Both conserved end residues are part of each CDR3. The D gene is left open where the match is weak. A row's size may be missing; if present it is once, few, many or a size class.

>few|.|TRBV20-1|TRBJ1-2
TGCAGTGCTAGAGATTACAACGGCTACACCTTC
CSARDYNGYTF
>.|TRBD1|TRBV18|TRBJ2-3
TGTGCCAGCTCACCTGGTTCAGGGGGTGGAGATACGCAGTATTTT
CASSPGSGGGDTQYF
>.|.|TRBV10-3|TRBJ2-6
TGTGCCATCAGTGATGCTGGGGGCTCTGGGGCCAACGTCCTGACTTTC
CAISDAGGSGANVLTF
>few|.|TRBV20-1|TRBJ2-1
TGCAGTGCAAGATACCCCTCTCGTACCGGAGTATACAATGAGCAGTTCTTC
CSARYPSRTGVYNEQFF
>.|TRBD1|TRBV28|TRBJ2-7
TGTGCCAGCAGTTTACCAGACAGGGGGTACGAGCAGTACTTC
CASSLPDRGYEQYF
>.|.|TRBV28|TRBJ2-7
TGTGCCAGCAGATCGGGGGGACAGCCGTGGGGAAGCTCCTACGAGCAGTACTTC
CASRSGGQPWGSSYEQYF
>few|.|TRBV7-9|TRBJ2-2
TGTGCCAGCAGCTTTACGGGGGCCAGCACCGGGGAGCTGTTTTTT
CASSFTGASTGELFF
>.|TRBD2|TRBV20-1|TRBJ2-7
TGCAGTGCTAGAGACCCCGGCGGGAGTGGGGTCTACGAGCAGTACTTC
CSARDPGGSGVYEQYF
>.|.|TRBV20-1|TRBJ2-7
TGCAGTGTGGGCAGGGTAACCTCCGAGCAGTACTTC
CSVGRVTSEQYF
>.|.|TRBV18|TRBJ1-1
TGTGCCAGCTCACCAGGGGGAAACACTGAAGCTTTCTTT
CASSPGGNTEAFF
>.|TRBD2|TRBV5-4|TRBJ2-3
TGTGCCAGCAGCCCTACAATGACTAGCGGGGTCCTCACAGATACGCAGTATTTT
CASSPTMTSGVLTDTQYF
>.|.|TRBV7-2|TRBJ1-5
TGTGCCAGCAGCCCCCTTTCCCGCGGTCTCAATCAGCCCCAGCATTTT
CASSPLSRGLNQPQHF
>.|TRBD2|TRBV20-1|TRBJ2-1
TGCAGTGCTAGAACTAGGGCTAGCGGGGGCTACAATGAGCAGTTCTTC
CSARTRASGGYNEQFF
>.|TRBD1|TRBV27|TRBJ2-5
TGTGCCACCTCGACAGGGGGCGGAGAGACCCAGTACTTC
CATSTGGGETQYF
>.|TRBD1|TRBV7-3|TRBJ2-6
TGTGCCAGCAGCTCGGGACAGGTTTACTCTGGGGCCAACGTCCTGACTTTC
CASSSGQVYSGANVLTF
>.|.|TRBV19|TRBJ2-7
TGTGCCAGTAGTAACCCCCAAACAGGGTACGAGCAGTACTTC
CASSNPQTGYEQYF
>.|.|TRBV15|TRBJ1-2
TGTGCCACGAGTACCGGGACCCCTAACTATGGCTACACCTTC
CATSTGTPNYGYTF
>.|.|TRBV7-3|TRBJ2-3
TGTGCCAGCAGCTTCGGAGGGGCGACTAAGCAGTATTTT
CASSFGGATKQYF
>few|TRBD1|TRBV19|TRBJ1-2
TGTGCCAGTACCCAATTGGAGGGGGCCCGTGGCTACACCTTC
CASTQLEGARGYTF
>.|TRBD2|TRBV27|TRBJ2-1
TGTGCCAGCAGTTTGGTCCCGGGAGGGCTAGCGGGGAGGCGTGGTGAGCAGTTCTTC
CASSLVPGGLAGRRGEQFF
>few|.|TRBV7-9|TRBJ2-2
TGTGCCACTCGTCGGGGAGACACCGGGGAGCTGTTTTTT
CATRRGDTGELFF
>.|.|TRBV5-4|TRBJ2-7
TGTGCCAGCAGCTTTGTTGCCTCGGGGGAGCAGTACTTC
CASSFVASGEQYF
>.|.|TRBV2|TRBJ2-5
TGTGCCAGCAGTGAATACCTGGGGGCTCGGACCCAGTACTTC
CASSEYLGARTQYF
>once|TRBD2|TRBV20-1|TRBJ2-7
TGCAGTGCTAGGGGAGGGGCCGGGATCGACGAGCAGTACTTC
CSARGGAGIDEQYF
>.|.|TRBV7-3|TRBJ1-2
TGTGCCAGCAGCTTAAGGGCCGAAGAAGACTATGGCTACACCTTC
CASSLRAEEDYGYTF
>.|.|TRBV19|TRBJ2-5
TGTGCCAGTAGTATGTGGACCGGTTCCAAGGGAGAGACCCAGTACTTC
CASSMWTGSKGETQYF
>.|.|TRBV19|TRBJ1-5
TGTGCCAGTACGGGGGGTGGGCTGGGACCTTATAGCAATCAGCCCCAGCATTTT
CASTGGGLGPYSNQPQHF
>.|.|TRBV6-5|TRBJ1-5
TGTGCCAGCAGTTACTCCCGGGATAATCAGCCCCAGCATTTT
CASSYSRDNQPQHF
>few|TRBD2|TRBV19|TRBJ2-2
TGTGCCAGTAGGGAGACTAGCGGGAGTAACGTCGGGGAGCTGTTTTTT
CASRETSGSNVGELFF
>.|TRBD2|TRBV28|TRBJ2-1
TGTGCCAGCCTTGTAAGGACTAGCGGGAGGAATGAGCAGTTCTTC
CASLVRTSGRNEQFF
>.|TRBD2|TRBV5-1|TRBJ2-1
TGCGCCAGCAGCTGGACTAGCGGGAGTATCGATGAGCAGTTCTTC
CASSWTSGSIDEQFF
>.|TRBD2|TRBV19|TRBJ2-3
TGTGCCAGTAGTACTACTAGCGGGAGTACAGATACGCAGTATTTT
CASSTTSGSTDTQYF
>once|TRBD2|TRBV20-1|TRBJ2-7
TGCAGTGCTAGGCCTAGCGGGAGGGCCGGGTACGAGCAGTACTTC
CSARPSGRAGYEQYF
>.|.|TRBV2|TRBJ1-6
TGTGCCAGCAGTGAATCAAGGGGAGGCTCACCCCTCCACTTT
CASSESRGGSPLHF
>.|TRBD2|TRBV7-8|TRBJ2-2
TGTGCCAGCAGCTTACGACTAGCGGATGCCGGGGAGCTGTTTTTT
CASSLRLADAGELFF
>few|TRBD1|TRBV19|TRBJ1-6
TGTGCCAGTAGGCCGAACAGGGGTTTGGGGGATTCACCCCTCCACTTT
CASRPNRGLGDSPLHF
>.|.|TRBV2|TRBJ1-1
TGTGCCAGCAGGGGAGGGACAACGAACACTGAAGCTTTCTTT
CASRGGTTNTEAFF
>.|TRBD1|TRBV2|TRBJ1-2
TGTGCCAGCAGTGTTTCAGGGGGCCCTAACTATGGCTACACCTTC
CASSVSGGPNYGYTF
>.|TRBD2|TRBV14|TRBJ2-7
TGTGCCAGCAGCCAAGAACTAGCGGGAGTCTACGAGCAGTACTTC
CASSQELAGVYEQYF
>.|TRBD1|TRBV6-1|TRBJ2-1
TGTGCCAGCAGATTTCGGGACAGCTCCTGGGGTGAGCAGTTCTTC
CASRFRDSSWGEQFF
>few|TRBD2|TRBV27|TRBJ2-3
TGTGCCAGCAGTTTAGAAGCGGGAGGGCCCACAGATACGCAGTATTTT
CASSLEAGGPTDTQYF
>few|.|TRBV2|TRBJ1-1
TGTGCCAGCAGTGAAATGTCGGGGGTAGCTTTCTTT
CASSEMSGVAFF
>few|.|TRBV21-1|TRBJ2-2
TGTGCCAGCAGCAAAGCGCGCGGTATCAGAACCAACACCGGGGAGCTGTTTTTT
CASSKARGIRTNTGELFF
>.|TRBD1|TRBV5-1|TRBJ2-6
TGCGCCAGCAGCGTAGACAGGGGATCTGGGGCCAACGTCCTGACTTTC
CASSVDRGSGANVLTF
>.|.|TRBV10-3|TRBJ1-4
TGTGCCATCAGTGCGGCACTGGCCCAGGGTACTAATGAAAAACTGTTTTTT
CAISAALAQGTNEKLFF
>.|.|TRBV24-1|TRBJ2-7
TGTGCCACCAGTAAGGAGGGCGAGCAGTACTTC
CATSKEGEQYF
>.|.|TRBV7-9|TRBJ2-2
TGTGCCAGCAGCTTACTAGTTACCGGGGAGCTGTTTTTT
CASSLLVTGELFF
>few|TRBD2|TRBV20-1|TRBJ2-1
TGCAGTGCTCTCGGGACTAGCGGGAGGGCCAGTTGGGATGAGCAGTTCTTC
CSALGTSGRASWDEQFF
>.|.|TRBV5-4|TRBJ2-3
TGTGCCAGCAGCCTAACGGACAGAGCAGATACGCAGTATTTT
CASSLTDRADTQYF
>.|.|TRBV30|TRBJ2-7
TGTGCCTGGAGCGCTCCGATAACATCTGCGAATTACGAGCAGTACTTC
CAWSAPITSANYEQYF
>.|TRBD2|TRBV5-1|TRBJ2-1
TGCGCCAGCAGCGTGGAAACTAGCGGACTATCGGTAAATGAGCAGTTCTTC
CASSVETSGLSVNEQFF